This T cell receptor (beta chain) was recorded in a study of post-analysis software for immune sequencing data. Broader study findings: When patients were compared with controls, about five TRBV segments were more frequent, TRBV5-6, TRBV5-1 and TRBV20-1 among them. Normalized Chao1 diversity in multiple sclerosis patients fell significantly below that of controls.

Built from TCR beta cDNA, the libraries had unique molecular identifiers in them. MiXCR was run by TCRdb on the PCR reads, yielding one entry per CDR3 protein. The table lists about 560,000 distinct CDR3 sequences, roughly 45% of them singletons, with about 1.8% in the top ten. The length of the CDR3 is 13 residues. Trimming pared 5 bases from V and 2 bases from J, leaving 10 bases between. This clonotype was detected only a few times. Its antigen remains unidentified. This sequence originates from a girl aged 5-17 years with multiple sclerosis. The chain carries TRBV12-3 or TRBV12-4 and TRBJ2-7; D may match TRBD1 or TRBD2 (5 bases each). Material for sequencing was blood. CDR3 region: CASSPGTPYEQYF. CDR3 bases: TGTGCCAGCAGTCCGGGGACGCCCTACGAGCAGTACTTC.